The 27 T cell receptor beta chains below come from one sample, sequenced in a study of OX40 agonist ivuxolimab in advanced cancers. Assay: immunoSEQ multiplex PCR; the TCRdb copy retains only in-frame clones and omits some. The data hold about 72,000 clones, with approximately 89% observed a single time. The sequencing here drew on CD4+ or CD8+ T cells sorted from blood, taken in a trial of the OX40 agonist ivuxolimab. These receptor sequences come from an adult with an advanced solid tumor such as melanoma, head and neck, liver or kidney cancer.

In DNA, the CDR3 is TGTGCCAGCAGCTTAAGGAGGGGTGTAGAGACCCAGTACTTC. Its translation: CASSLRRGVETQYF. This chain joins TRBV5-4 and TRBJ2-5; D perhaps matches TRBD2 (6 bases). This CDR3 region has 14 residues. V lost 2 bases and J lost 4, with 12 bases in between. The germline V gene encodes CDR1 SGHNT and CDR2 YYREEE (reference sequence).

The genes are TRBV10-3 and TRBJ1-1; D gene uncertain. This CDR3 has 14 residues. CDR1 is ENHRY, CDR2 SYGVKD, per germline. Trimming pared 4 bases from V and 0 bases from J, leaving 9 bases between. CDR3 region: CAISGGGLNTEAFF. The CDR3 DNA is TGTGCCATCAGTGGAGGTGGGTTGAACACTGAAGCTTTCTTT.

The J gene is TRBJ2-1, the V gene TRBV7-2, with 11 bases matching TRBD2. There are 13 residues in the CDR3. Trimming cost V 2 bases and J 14 bases; bases outside gene matches: 5. Germline loops: CDR1 SGHTA, CDR2 FQGNSA. This CDR3 is CASSLTSGSMEFF. The CDR3 DNA reads TGTGCCAGCAGCTTAACTAGCGGGAGTATGGAGTTCTTC.

This clone is a singleton in its sample. The genes are TRBV9 and TRBJ2-1; no reliable D call. The germline gives CDR1 SGDLS, CDR2 YYNGEE. Trimming removed 0 bases at V and 5 bases at J, with 3 bases between. There are 12 residues in the CDR3. The CDR3 loop is CASSVDHNEQFF. In DNA form, the CDR3 reads TGTGCCAGCAGCGTAGATCACAATGAGCAGTTCTTC. Full variable domain (remainder filled in from reference TRBV9 and TRBJ2-1): DSGVTQTPKHLITATGQRVTLRCSPRSGDLSVYWYQQSLDQGLQFLIQYYNGEERAKGNILERFSAQQFPDLHSELNLSSLELGDSALYFCASSVDHNEQFFGPGTRLTVL.

V usage is TRBV5-1 and J usage is TRBJ2-5; D assignment may be TRBD1 or TRBD2 (5 bases each). CDR3 size: 13 residues. The germline V gene has CDR1 SGHRS and CDR2 YFSETQ. Trimming cost V 3 bases and J 3 bases, with 9 bases left between them. This CDR3 reads CASSSGPKETQYF. As DNA, the CDR3 is TGCGCCAGCAGCTCGGGACCAAAAGAGACCCAGTACTTC.

The V and J genes are TRBV5-1 and TRBJ1-3; TRBD1 agrees at 9 bases. Unmatched junction bases numbered 7, after V lost 0 bases and J lost 0 bases. The V gene's germline CDR1 is SGHRS and CDR2 YFSETQ. This CDR3 has 18 residues. The DNA for the CDR3 is TGCGCCAGCAGCTTGGGGGGGACAGGGCCACACTCTGGAAACACCATATATTTT. It codes for CASSLGGTGPHSGNTIYF.

The chain has TRBV5-1 and TRBJ1-2; D is perhaps TRBD1 (5 bases). The CDR3 is 15 residues long. Looked up from germline, CDR1 is SGHRS and CDR2 is YFSETQ. Between the trimmed V and J ends, which lost 0 bases and 8 bases, there was a span of 17 bases. Here the CDR3 DNA reads TGCGCCAGCAGCTTGGGCGTCAGGGAGGAGTTAGGCTACACCTTC. This codes for CASSLGVREELGYTF.

The chain carries TRBV6-1 and TRBJ2-7; 8 bases line up with TRBD1. The CDR3 is 13 amino acids. The germline V gene encodes CDR1 MNHNS and CDR2 SASEGT. V lost 5 bases to trimming and J lost 7 bases; unmatched junction nucleotides: 7. CDR3 amino acids: CASSRDRPGEQYF. As DNA, the CDR3 is TGTGCCAGCAGTAGGGACAGGCCGGGGGAGCAGTACTTC.

The chain has TRBV11-2 and TRBJ1-1; D remains ambiguous. Germline V gives CDR1 SGHAT, CDR2 FQNNGV. V gave up 5 bases and J gave up 4 bases, with 5 bases separating them. This CDR3 has 11 residues. The CDR3 is CASSVATEAFF. The CDR3 region has the DNA TGTGCCAGCAGCGTTGCCACTGAAGCTTTCTTT.

V and J are TRBV4-2 and TRBJ1-4; D is uncertain. Germline lookup yields CDR1 LGHNA and CDR2 YNFKEQ. V was trimmed by 4 bases and J by 0 bases, leaving 9 bases between them. The CDR3 is 15 residues long. The CDR3 spells CASSPRFATNEKLFF. CDR3 coding DNA: TGTGCCAGCAGCCCCAGGTTTGCAACTAATGAAAAACTGTTTTTT.

The V call is TRBV14, the J call TRBJ2-5, with 7 bases identical to TRBD2. Looked up from germline, CDR1 is SGHDN and CDR2 is FVKESK. The ends lost 4 bases at V and 3 bases at J; junction bases unmatched: 5. The CDR3 length is 14 residues. The CDR3 nucleotides are TGTGCCAGCAGCCCCTGGGGGGGAGAAGAGACCCAGTACTTC. Protein product: CASSPWGGEETQYF. Full variable domain (remainder filled in from reference TRBV14 and TRBJ2-5): EAGVTQFPSHSVIEKGQTVTLRCDPISGHDNLYWYRRVMGKEIKFLLHFVKESKQDESGMPNNRFLAERTGGTYSTLKVQPAELEDSGVYFCASSPWGGEETQYFGPGTRLLVL.

The chain uses TRBV7-8 and TRBJ2-7, with a tentative D call TRBD1 (7 bases). V lost 5 bases to trimming and J lost 9 bases, with 14 bases between them. CDR1 is SGHVS and CDR2 is FQNEAQ in the germline V gene. The CDR3 length is 12 residues. Written as DNA, the CDR3 is TGTGCCAGCAGCCCAGGGGGGCCCCGGCAGTACTTC. Protein sequence: CASSPGGPRQYF.

The chain links TRBV12-5 to TRBJ2-1, with 9 bases lining up with TRBD2. The CDR3 contains 16 residues. J gave up 0 bases and V 8 bases, and 8 bases lay outside the gene matches. Germline V gene sequence: CDR1 LGHNT, CDR2 FRNRAP. DNA for the CDR3: TGTGCTAGTATGGGAGCGGGGGGCAGCTCCTACAATGAGCAGTTCTTC. This codes for CASMGAGGSSYNEQFF.

The V call is TRBV20-1, the J call TRBJ2-7, with D uncertain. Germline V gene sequence: CDR1 DFQATT, CDR2 SNEGSKA (reference sequence). The CDR3 covers 10 residues. With 1 base removed from V and 8 bases from J, the gap between germline ends came to 6 bases. This chain's CDR3 is CSARGSKQYF. CDR3 sequence (DNA): TGCAGTGCTAGAGGAAGTAAGCAGTACTTC.

This chain connects TRBV18 to TRBJ1-3; 9 nucleotides match TRBD1. CDR3 length: 17 amino acids. Germline V lookup: CDR1 KGHSH, CDR2 LQKENI. Germline trimming cut 3 bases from V and 3 bases from J; bases unmatched to any gene: 9. The CDR3 reads CASSPLTQGAGGNTIYF. In DNA, the CDR3 is TGTGCCAGCTCACCCCTCACACAGGGGGCTGGTGGAAACACCATATATTTT.

This clone occurred a few times. The chain combines TRBV27 with TRBJ2-1, with TRBD1 identical over 12 bases. Per germline, CDR1 MNHEY and CDR2 SMNVEV (reference sequence). The CDR3 consists of 16 residues. V dropped 6 bases and J dropped 5; count of bases not matched to a gene: 8. The DNA of the CDR3 is TGTGCCAGCAGAGAGACGGGACAGGGGGCCAACAATGAGCAGTTCTTC. This translates into CASRETGQGANNEQFF.

The rearrangement links TRBV29-1 to TRBJ1-2; 8 bases are shared with TRBD1. The CDR3 contains 13 residues. Looked up from germline, CDR1 is SQVTM and CDR2 is ANQGSEA. The V gene end was trimmed by 0 bases and the J gene end by 6 bases; junction bases not matched to a gene: 3. The CDR3 DNA reads TGCAGCGTTGAAGAGGACAGGGCCGATGGCTACACCTTC. Translating gives CSVEEDRADGYTF.

This clone was detected once. The V and J genes are TRBV27 and TRBJ1-6; the D is unclear. CDR1 MNHEY and CDR2 SMNVEV come from the germline V gene (reference sequence). V lost 5 bases and J lost 5, with 7 bases in between. This CDR3 has 13 residues. CDR3 protein: CASSAQHNSPLHF. Here the CDR3 DNA reads TGTGCCAGCAGTGCCCAACATAATTCACCCCTCCACTTT.

This rearrangement joins TRBV15 to TRBJ1-6; D may be TRBD1 (6 bases). The CDR3 runs 12 residues. Germline lookup yields CDR1 LNHNV and CDR2 YYDKDF (reference sequence). The V and J ends lost 8 bases and 10 bases respectively, with 12 bases between them. The CDR3 sequence is CATQNQGSPLHF. Here the CDR3 DNA reads TGTGCCACCCAGAACCAGGGGTCACCCCTCCACTTT.

The rearrangement uses TRBV4-1 and TRBJ1-6; D might be TRBD1 (6 bases). Germline V gives CDR1 MGHRA, CDR2 YSYEKL. The CDR3 has 14 amino acids. Between the trimmed V and J ends, which lost 1 base and 6 bases, there was a span of 7 bases. This CDR3 reads CASSQGQVNSPLHF. The CDR3 coding sequence is TGCGCCAGCAGCCAAGGACAGGTTAATTCACCCCTCCACTTT.

The chain links TRBV5-4 to TRBJ2-3; 7 bases match TRBD1. This CDR3 spans 15 amino acids. Germline CDR1 SGHNT, CDR2 YYREEE (reference sequence). V was pared by 1 base and J by 5 bases, with 7 bases of the junction left unmatched. In DNA, the CDR3 is TGTGCCAGCAGCTTGACAGGGGAGAAAGGAGATACGCAGTATTTT. This codes for CASSLTGEKGDTQYF.

The chain recombines TRBV6-6 with TRBJ2-7, with no clear D. The V end lost 5 bases, the J end lost 2 bases, and 19 bases lay between the germline ends. Germline values: CDR1 MNHNY, CDR2 SVGAGI (reference sequence). CDR3 length equals 16 residues. The CDR3 DNA sequence: TGTGCCAGCAGTACCACCCTGGGTAGCCAAACCTACGAGCAGTACTTC. It encodes CASSTTLGSQTYEQYF.

V usage is TRBV5-4 and J usage is TRBJ1-4, with TRBD1 identical over 7 bases. J was trimmed by 6 bases and V by 0 bases; bases with no gene match: 5. The length of the CDR3 is 15 residues. Germline lookup yields CDR1 SGHNT and CDR2 YYREEE (reference sequence). CDR3 in DNA: TGTGCCAGCAGCTTGGTAGGGGGCGGCGATGAAAAACTGTTTTTT. Protein: CASSLVGGGDEKLFF.

This chain links TRBV4-1 with TRBJ2-3; 12 nucleotides agree with TRBD2. CDR3 size: 18 residues. V was clipped by 0 bases and J by 5 bases; unmatched bases: 9. Germline assignment: CDR1 MGHRA and CDR2 YSYEKL. The CDR3 DNA sequence: TGCGCCAGCAGCCAAGACTCGGCTAGCGGGGGGGCAAGAGATACGCAGTATTTT. This codes for CASSQDSASGGARDTQYF.

This chain links TRBV18 with TRBJ2-2, with 8 bases matching TRBD2. Trimming removed 3 bases from V and 6 bases from J; junction bases left unmatched: 6. Germline CDR1 and CDR2: KGHSH and LQKENI. The CDR3 length is 15 residues. CDR3 sequence (DNA): TGTGCCAGCTCACCCCTCTCGGGGGGGGCCGGGGAGCTGTTTTTT. It translates to CASSPLSGGAGELFF.

J is TRBJ2-7 and V is TRBV6-9; tentatively, D is TRBD1 or TRBD2 (5 bases each). The V and J ends lost 10 bases and 8 bases respectively, with 15 bases between them. The germline CDR1 and CDR2 sequences are MNHGY and SVAAGI. The CDR3 covers 11 residues. The CDR3 coding sequence is TGTGCCAAGGCGGCCGAGGGGAAGCAGTACTTC. This sequence encodes CAKAAEGKQYF.

The chain joins TRBV19 to TRBJ2-7, with D possibly matching TRBD1 (6 bases). The germline V gene encodes CDR1 LNHDA and CDR2 SQIVND (reference sequence). Trimming pared 3 bases from V and 4 bases from J, leaving 10 bases between. The CDR3 sequence is 13 residues long. In DNA, the CDR3 is TGTGCCAGTAGTATTGGTCAGGGGTACGAGCAGTACTTC. It is translated as CASSIGQGYEQYF.